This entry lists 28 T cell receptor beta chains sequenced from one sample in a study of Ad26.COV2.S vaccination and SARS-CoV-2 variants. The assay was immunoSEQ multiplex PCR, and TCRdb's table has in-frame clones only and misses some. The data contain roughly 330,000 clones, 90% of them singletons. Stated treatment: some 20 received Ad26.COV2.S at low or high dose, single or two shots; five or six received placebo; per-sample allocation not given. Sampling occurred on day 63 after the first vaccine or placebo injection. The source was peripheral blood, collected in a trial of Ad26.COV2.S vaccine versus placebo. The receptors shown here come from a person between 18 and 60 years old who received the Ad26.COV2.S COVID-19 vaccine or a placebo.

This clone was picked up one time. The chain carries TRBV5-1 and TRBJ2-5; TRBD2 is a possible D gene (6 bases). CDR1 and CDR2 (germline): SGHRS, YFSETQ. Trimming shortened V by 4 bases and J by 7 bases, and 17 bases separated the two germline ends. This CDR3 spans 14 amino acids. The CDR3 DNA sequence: TGCGCCAGCAGCCTTGGGGGACTGGAGGGGACCCAGTACTTC. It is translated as CASSLGGLEGTQYF.

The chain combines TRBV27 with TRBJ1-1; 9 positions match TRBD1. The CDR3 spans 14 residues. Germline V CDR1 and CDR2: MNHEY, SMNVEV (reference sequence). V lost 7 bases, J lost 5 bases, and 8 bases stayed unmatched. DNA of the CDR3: TGTGCCAGCACACCGGGACAGGGAACGACTGAAGCTTTCTTT. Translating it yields CASTPGQGTTEAFF.

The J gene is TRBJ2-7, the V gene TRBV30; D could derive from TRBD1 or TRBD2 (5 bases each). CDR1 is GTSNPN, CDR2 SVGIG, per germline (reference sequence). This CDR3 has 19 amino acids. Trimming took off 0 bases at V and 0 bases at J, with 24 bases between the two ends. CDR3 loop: CAWSVLGRVPFTFSYEQYV. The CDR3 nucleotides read TGTGCCTGGAGTGTACTGGGGCGGGTTCCGTTTACTTTCTCCTACGAGCAGTACGTC.

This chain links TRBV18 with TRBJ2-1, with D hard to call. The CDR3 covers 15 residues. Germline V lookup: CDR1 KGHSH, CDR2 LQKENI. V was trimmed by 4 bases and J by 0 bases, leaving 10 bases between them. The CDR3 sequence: CASSREGNSYNEQFF. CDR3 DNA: TGTGCCAGCTCACGAGAAGGGAACTCCTACAATGAGCAGTTCTTC.

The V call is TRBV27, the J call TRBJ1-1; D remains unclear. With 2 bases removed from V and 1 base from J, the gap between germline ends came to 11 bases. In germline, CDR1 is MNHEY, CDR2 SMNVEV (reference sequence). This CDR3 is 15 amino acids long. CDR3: CASSLTGLRNTEAFF. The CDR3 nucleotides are TGTGCCAGCAGTTTAACTGGACTTAGGAACACTGAAGCTTTCTTT.

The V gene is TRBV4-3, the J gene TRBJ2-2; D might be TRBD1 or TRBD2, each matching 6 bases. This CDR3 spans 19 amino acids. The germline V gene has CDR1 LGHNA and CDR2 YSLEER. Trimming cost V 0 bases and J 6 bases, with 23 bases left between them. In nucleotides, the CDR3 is TGCGCCAGCAGCCAAGATACGGGGGCCTATGGCCCCTCTCCCGGGGAGCTGTTTTTT. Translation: CASSQDTGAYGPSPGELFF.

CDR3 bases: TGTGCCAGCAGTTACCCTCTTTTGGGTTACTCCTACAATGAGCAGTTCTTC. Its protein is CASSYPLLGYSYNEQFF. The chain recombines TRBV6-2 or TRBV6-3 with TRBJ2-1; unclear D gene. Germline CDR1 and CDR2: MNHEY and SVGEGT. CDR3 size: 17 residues. V was pared by 2 bases and J by 0 bases, with 14 bases between.

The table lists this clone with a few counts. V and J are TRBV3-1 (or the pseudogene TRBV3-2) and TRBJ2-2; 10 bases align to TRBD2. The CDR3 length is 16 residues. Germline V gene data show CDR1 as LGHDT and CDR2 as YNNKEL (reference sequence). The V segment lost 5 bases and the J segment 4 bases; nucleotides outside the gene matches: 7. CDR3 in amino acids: CASSSRAGGPTGELFF. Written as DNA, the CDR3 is TGTGCCAGCAGCTCAAGAGCGGGAGGGCCCACCGGGGAGCTGTTTTTT.

CDR3 nucleotides: TGTGCCACCAGCACACCTGTGGGGGGGAACTATGGCTACACCTTC. Amino acid sequence: CATSTPVGGNYGYTF. The gene calls are TRBV15 and TRBJ1-2; weak D call: TRBD1 (5 bases). The CDR3 is made up of 15 amino acids. CDR1 LNHNV and CDR2 YYDKDF come from the germline V gene (reference sequence). The germline V and J ends were trimmed by 4 bases and 2 bases, with 14 bases remaining between them.

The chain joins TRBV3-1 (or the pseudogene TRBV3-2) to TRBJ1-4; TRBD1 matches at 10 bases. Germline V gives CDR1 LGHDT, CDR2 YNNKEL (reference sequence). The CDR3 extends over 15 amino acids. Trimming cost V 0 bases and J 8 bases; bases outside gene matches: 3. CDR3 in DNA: TGTGCCAGCAGCCAAGAGACAGGGGGCCAGGAAAAACTGTTTTTT. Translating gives CASSQETGGQEKLFF.

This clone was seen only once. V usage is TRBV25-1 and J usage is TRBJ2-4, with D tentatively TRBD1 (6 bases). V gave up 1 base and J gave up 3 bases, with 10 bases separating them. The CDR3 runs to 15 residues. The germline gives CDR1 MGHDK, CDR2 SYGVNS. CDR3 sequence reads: CASSEFRGSKNIQYF. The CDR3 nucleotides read TGTGCCAGCAGTGAATTCAGGGGAAGCAAAAACATTCAGTACTTC.

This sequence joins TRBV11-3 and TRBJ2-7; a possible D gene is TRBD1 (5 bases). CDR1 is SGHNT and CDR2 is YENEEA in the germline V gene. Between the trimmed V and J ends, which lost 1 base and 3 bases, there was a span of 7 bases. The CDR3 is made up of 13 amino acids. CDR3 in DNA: TGTGCCAGCAGCTTAGGACAGATCTACGAGCAGTACGTC. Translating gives CASSLGQIYEQYV.

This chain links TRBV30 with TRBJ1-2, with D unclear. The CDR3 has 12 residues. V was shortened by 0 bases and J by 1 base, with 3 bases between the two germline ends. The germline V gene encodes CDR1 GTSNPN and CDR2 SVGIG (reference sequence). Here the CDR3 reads CAWSVYNYGYTF. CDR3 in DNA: TGTGCCTGGAGTGTTTATAACTATGGCTACACCTTC. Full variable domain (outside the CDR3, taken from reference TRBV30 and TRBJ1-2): SQTIHQWPATLVQPVGSPLSLECTVEGTSNPNLYWYRQAAGRGLQLLFYSVGIGQISSEVPQNLSASRPQDRQFILSSKKLLLSDSGFYLCAWSVYNYGYTFGSGTRLTVV.

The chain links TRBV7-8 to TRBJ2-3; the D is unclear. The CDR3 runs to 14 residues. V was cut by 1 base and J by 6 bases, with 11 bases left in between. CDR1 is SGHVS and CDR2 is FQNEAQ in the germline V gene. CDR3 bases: TGTGCCAGCAGCTTAGTTCGGTTGGGGGATACGCAGTATTTT. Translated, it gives CASSLVRLGDTQYF. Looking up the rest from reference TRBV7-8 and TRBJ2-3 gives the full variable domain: GAGVSQSPRYKVAKRGQDVALRCDPISGHVSLFWYQQALGQGPEFLTYFQNEAQLDKSGLPSDRFFAERPEGSVSTLKIQRTQQEDSAVYLCASSLVRLGDTQYFGPGTRLTVL.

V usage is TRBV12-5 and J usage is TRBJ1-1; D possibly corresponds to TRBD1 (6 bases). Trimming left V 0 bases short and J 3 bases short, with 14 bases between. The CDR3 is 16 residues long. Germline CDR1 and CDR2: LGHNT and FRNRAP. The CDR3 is CASGLVPRGRDTEAFF. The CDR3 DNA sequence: TGTGCTAGTGGTTTGGTACCCCGGGGGCGAGACACTGAAGCTTTCTTT.

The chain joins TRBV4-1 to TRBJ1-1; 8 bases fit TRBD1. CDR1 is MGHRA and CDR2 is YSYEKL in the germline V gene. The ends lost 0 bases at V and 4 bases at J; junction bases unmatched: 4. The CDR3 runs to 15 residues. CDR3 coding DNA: TGCGCCAGCAGCCAAGACCAACAGGGGGTCACTGAAGCTTTCTTT. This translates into CASSQDQQGVTEAFF.

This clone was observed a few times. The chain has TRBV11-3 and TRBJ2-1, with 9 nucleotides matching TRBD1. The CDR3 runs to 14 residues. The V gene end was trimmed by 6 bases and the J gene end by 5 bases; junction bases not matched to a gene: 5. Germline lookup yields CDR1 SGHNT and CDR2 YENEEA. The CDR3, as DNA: TGTGCCAGCAGACCGGGACAGGGTAACAATGAGCAGTTCTTC. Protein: CASRPGQGNNEQFF.

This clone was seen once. CDR3 DNA sequence: TGTGCCAGCAGATACGACCACACTAGTAACACTGAAGCTTTCTTT. Its translation: CASRYDHTSNTEAFF. V gene TRBV6-5 combines with J gene TRBJ1-1; no reliable D call. V was clipped by 6 bases and J by 2 bases, with 16 bases between them. This CDR3 has 15 residues. In germline, CDR1 is MNHEY, CDR2 SVGAGI.

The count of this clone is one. CDR3 in amino acids: CASSKGLNTEAFF. In nucleotides, the CDR3 is TGTGCCAGCAGTAAGGGATTGAACACTGAAGCTTTCTTT. This chain connects TRBV6-6 to TRBJ1-1; D unresolved. Per germline, CDR1 MNHNY and CDR2 SVGAGI (reference sequence). The length of the CDR3 is 13 residues. Trimming removed 5 bases at V and 0 bases at J, with 7 bases between.

This CDR3 reads CASSRDRGGVNNEQFF. CDR3 bases: TGCGCCAGCAGCCGGGACAGGGGAGGGGTCAACAATGAGCAGTTCTTC. This chain uses TRBV10-1 with TRBJ2-1, with 10 bases identical to TRBD1. This CDR3 region has 16 residues. CDR1 WNHNN and CDR2 SYGVQD come from the germline V gene (reference sequence). V lost 6 bases to trimming and J lost 5 bases; unmatched junction nucleotides: 10.

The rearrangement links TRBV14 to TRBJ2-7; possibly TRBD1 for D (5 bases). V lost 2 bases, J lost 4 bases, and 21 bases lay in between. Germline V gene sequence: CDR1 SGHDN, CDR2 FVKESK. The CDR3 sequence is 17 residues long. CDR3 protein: CASSQKGEGDGKYEQYV. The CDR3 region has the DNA TGTGCCAGCAGCCAAAAAGGGGAAGGAGACGGAAAATACGAGCAGTACGTC.

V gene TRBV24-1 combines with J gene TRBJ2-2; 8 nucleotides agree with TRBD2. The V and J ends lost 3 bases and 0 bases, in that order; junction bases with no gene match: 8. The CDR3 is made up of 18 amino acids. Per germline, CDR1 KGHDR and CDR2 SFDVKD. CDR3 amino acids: CATSDTPGGGPNTGELFF. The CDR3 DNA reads TGTGCCACCAGTGATACCCCGGGGGGGGGCCCGAACACCGGGGAGCTGTTTTTT.

The CDR3 loop reads CASSLFGGGGLGQPQHF. The CDR3 nucleotides read TGTGCCAGCAGTTTATTCGGGGGAGGGGGCTTGGGTCAGCCCCAGCATTTT. This chain connects TRBV27 to TRBJ1-5, with 7 bases lining up with TRBD1. The trim removed 1 base at V and 6 bases at J, leaving 12 bases unmatched. CDR1 is MNHEY, CDR2 SMNVEV, per germline (reference sequence). The length of the CDR3 is 17 residues.

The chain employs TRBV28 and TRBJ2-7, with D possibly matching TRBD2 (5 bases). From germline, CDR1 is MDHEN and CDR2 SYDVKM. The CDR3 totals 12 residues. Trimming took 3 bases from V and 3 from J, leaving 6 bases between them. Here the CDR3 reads CASSLGSYEQYF. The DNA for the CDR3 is TGTGCCAGCAGTTTGGGGAGCTACGAGCAGTACTTC.

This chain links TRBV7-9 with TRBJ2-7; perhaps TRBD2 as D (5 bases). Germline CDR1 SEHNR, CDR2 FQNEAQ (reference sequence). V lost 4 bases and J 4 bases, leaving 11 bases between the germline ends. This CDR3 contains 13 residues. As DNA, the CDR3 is TGTGCCAGCAGCTCCACTCGGGAATACGAGCAGTACTTC. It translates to CASSSTREYEQYF.

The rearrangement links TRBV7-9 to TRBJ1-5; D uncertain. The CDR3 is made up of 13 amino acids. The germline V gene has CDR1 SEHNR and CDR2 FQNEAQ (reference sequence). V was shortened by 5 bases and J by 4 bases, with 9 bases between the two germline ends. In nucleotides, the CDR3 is TGTGCCAGCAGCCCCTTGCAGAATCAGCCCCAGCATTTT. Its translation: CASSPLQNQPQHF.

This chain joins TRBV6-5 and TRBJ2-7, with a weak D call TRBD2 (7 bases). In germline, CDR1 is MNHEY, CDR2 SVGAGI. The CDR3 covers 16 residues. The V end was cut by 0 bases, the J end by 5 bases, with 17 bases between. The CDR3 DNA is TGTGCCAGCAGTTACTCGACGATGGGGGGGGCGAACGAGCAGTACTTC. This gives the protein CASSYSTMGGANEQYF.

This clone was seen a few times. The CDR3 DNA sequence: TGTGCCAGCAGTGAAGAGGACGGCTATCAGCCCCAGCATTTT. Translated: CASSEEDGYQPQHF. The chain uses TRBV2 and TRBJ1-5; D is unresolved. V lost 1 base and J 5 bases, leaving 9 bases between the germline ends. Germline lookup yields CDR1 SNHLY and CDR2 FYNNEI. The CDR3 extends over 14 amino acids.